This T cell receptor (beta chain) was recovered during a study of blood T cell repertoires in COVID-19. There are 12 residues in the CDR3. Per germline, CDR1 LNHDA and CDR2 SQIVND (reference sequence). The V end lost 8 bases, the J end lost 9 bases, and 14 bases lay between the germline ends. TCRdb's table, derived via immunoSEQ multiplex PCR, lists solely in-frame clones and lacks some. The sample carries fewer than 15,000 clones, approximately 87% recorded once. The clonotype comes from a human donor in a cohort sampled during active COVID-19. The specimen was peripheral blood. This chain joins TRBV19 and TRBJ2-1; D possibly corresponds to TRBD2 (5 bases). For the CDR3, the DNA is TGTGCCAGTGCCTCGGGGATCAGTGAGCAGTTCTTC. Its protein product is CASASGISEQFF.